Shown below are 8 T cell receptor beta chains from a single sample sequenced in a study of T-cell reconstitution after alpha-beta-depleted transplantation in children. As it was prepared, the TCRbeta library received unique molecular identifiers. TCRdb called the PCR reads again in MiXCR, with one record for every CDR3 protein. This sample has fewer than 750,000 distinct CDR3 sequences; more than 20% occur once, and the top ten carry roughly 14%. Sequences were derived from PBMCs, mostly from graft donor cells, sampled 360 days after TCRalphabeta/CD19-depleted stem cell transplant. The source of these receptors is a boy under three years old who had a stem cell transplant for acute myeloid leukemia, so the T cells may come from the graft donor.

This clonotype was seen only a few times. The V gene is TRBV20-1, the J gene TRBJ1-1, with TRBD1 matching 9 bases. Looked up from germline, CDR1 is DFQATT and CDR2 is SNEGSKA (reference sequence). After removal of 0 bases from V and 10 bases from J, the junction contained 15 bases not matched to a gene. The CDR3 is 16 amino acids. CDR3 sequence: CSARDGSRDRVNGAFF. In DNA form, the CDR3 reads TGCAGTGCTAGAGATGGAAGTCGGGACAGGGTAAATGGAGCTTTCTTT.

This clonotype was observed many times. The rearrangement uses TRBV20-1 and TRBJ2-1, with 11 bases that match TRBD2. Germline-derived CDR1 and CDR2 are DFQATT and SNEGSKA (reference sequence). The V segment lost 3 bases and the J segment 0 bases; nucleotides outside the gene matches: 7. This CDR3 has 17 residues. CDR3 coding DNA: TGCAGTGCTAGGAACCTAGCGGGGGGAAGCTCCTACAATGAGCAGTTCTTC. Amino acid sequence: CSARNLAGGSSYNEQFF.

This sequence joins TRBV7-9 and TRBJ2-7; 7 positions agree with TRBD1. From germline, CDR1 is SEHNR and CDR2 FQNEAQ (reference sequence). The CDR3 runs to 15 residues. The ends lost 1 base at V and 6 bases at J; junction bases unmatched: 9. The CDR3 coding sequence is TGTGCCAGCAGCTTAGGAGGGGGCGTATCTGGCGAGCAGTACTTC. As protein: CASSLGGGVSGEQYF. Full variable domain (outside the CDR3, taken from reference TRBV7-9 and TRBJ2-7): DTGVSQNPRHKITKRGQNVTFRCDPISEHNRLYWYRQTLGQGPEFLTYFQNEAQLEKSRLLSDRFSAERPKGSFSTLEIQRTEQGDSAMYLCASSLGGGVSGEQYFGPGTRLTVT.

The rearrangement links TRBV11-1 to TRBJ2-1, with D perhaps matching TRBD2 (6 bases). Trimming shortened V by 1 base and J by 4 bases, and 14 bases separated the two germline ends. The CDR3 length is 16 residues. Germline V lookup: CDR1 SGHAT, CDR2 FQDESV (reference sequence). CDR3 nucleotide sequence: TGTGCCAGCAGCTTAGGAGGCGGGGCCCGGTACAATGAGCAGTTCTTC. This sequence encodes CASSLGGGARYNEQFF.

This chain uses TRBV25-1 with TRBJ2-5, with 9 bases lining up with TRBD1. Germline V gene lookup returns CDR1 MGHDK and CDR2 SYGVNS. The CDR3 totals 14 residues. Trimming cost V 7 bases and J 3 bases; bases outside gene matches: 6. CDR3 protein: CASTERDREETQYF. The CDR3 DNA reads TGTGCCAGCACCGAGAGGGACAGGGAAGAGACCCAGTACTTC.

The chain combines TRBV5-8 with TRBJ2-2; D might be TRBD1 (6 bases). Trimming shortened V by 4 bases and J by 0 bases, and 13 bases separated the two germline ends. The CDR3 runs to 16 residues. Germline V gene data show CDR1 as SGHTS and CDR2 as YDEGEE. CDR3 bases: TGTGCCAGCAGCCCCATGGGGGCCACGAACACCGGGGAGCTGTTTTTT. Its protein product is CASSPMGATNTGELFF.

This clonotype turned up a few times. J is TRBJ1-2 and V is TRBV12-3 or TRBV12-4; D unresolved. This CDR3 region has 12 residues. The V end was cut by 1 base, the J end by 6 bases, with 6 bases between. As DNA, the CDR3 is TGTGCCAGCAGTTTAGGGCGGGATGGCTACACCTTC. This encodes CASSLGRDGYTF.

This clonotype has a count of ten or more. The CDR3 DNA reads as TGCAGTGCTAGATACCGGGACCTAACGTACGTC. Protein: CSARYRDLTYV. V is TRBV20-1 and J is TRBJ2-7, with D perhaps being TRBD1 or TRBD2 (5 bases each). There are 11 residues in the CDR3. Germline V gene data show CDR1 as DFQATT and CDR2 as SNEGSKA (reference sequence). Trimming removed 2 bases at V and 12 bases at J, with 14 bases between.